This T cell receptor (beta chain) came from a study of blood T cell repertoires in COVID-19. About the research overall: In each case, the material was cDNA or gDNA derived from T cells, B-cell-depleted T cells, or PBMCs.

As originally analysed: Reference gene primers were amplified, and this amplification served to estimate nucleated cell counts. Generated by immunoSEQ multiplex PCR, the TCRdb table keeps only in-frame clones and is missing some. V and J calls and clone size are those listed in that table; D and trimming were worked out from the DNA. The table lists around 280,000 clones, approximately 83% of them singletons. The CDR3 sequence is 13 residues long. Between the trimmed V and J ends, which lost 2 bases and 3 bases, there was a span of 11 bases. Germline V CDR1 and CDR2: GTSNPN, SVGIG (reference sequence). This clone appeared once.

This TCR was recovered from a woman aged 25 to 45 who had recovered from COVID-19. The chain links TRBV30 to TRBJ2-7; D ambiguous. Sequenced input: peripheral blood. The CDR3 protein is CAWSPSSDYEQYF. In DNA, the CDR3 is TGTGCCTGGAGTCCCTCTTCAGACTACGAGCAGTACTTC. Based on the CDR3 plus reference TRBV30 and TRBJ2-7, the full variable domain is SQTIHQWPATLVQPVGSPLSLECTVEGTSNPNLYWYRQAAGRGLQLLFYSVGIGQISSEVPQNLSASRPQDRQFILSSKKLLLSDSGFYLCAWSPSSDYEQYFGPGTRLTVT.